Following are 28 T cell receptor beta chains from one sample sequenced in a study of graft-versus-host responses after intestinal transplantation (dated by TCRdb to the early 2020s). The library was produced with the immunoSEQ multiplex PCR assay. In TCRdb, the immuneACCESS table is reduced to in-frame sequences with V and J assigned. These tables do not hold every clone; where another copy was compared, an unresolved V gene accounts for under half, and the others remain unexplained. The sample table contains about 9,800 clones; only one count was recorded for around 90% of them. The top ten clonotypes cover 2% to 3% of the sample. This sample comprised PBMCs, obtained just over 42 days after intestinal transplant. The receptors stem from a human patient who received an intestinal transplant, so some T cells may come from the graft donor.

The chain has TRBV28 and TRBJ2-1; D gene uncertain. Trimming cost V 5 bases and J 14 bases, with 13 bases left between them. The germline CDR1 and CDR2 sequences are MDHEN and SYDVKM. There are 11 residues in the CDR3. The CDR3 bases are TGTGCCAGCAGTATAGCTACACAAGAGTTCTTC. Residues: CASSIATQEFF.

The chain joins TRBV9 to TRBJ2-3, with 9 positions matching TRBD2. This CDR3 has 19 residues. The germline gives CDR1 SGDLS, CDR2 YYNGEE. J gave up 2 bases and V 0 bases, and 13 bases lay outside the gene matches. The CDR3 DNA follows: TGTGCCAGCAGCGTAGGGGAGGTAGCGGGAGCCCTACCCACAGATACGCAGTATTTT. It is translated as CASSVGEVAGALPTDTQYF. The whole variable domain, remainder taken from reference TRBV9 and TRBJ2-3, is DSGVTQTPKHLITATGQRVTLRCSPRSGDLSVYWYQQSLDQGLQFLIQYYNGEERAKGNILERFSAQQFPDLHSELNLSSLELGDSALYFCASSVGEVAGALPTDTQYFGPGTRLTVL.

This chain links TRBV9 with TRBJ2-5; TRBD2 matches 12 bases. The CDR3 is made up of 16 amino acids. Germline assignment: CDR1 SGDLS and CDR2 YYNGEE. V shed 2 bases, J shed 2 bases, and the junction held 4 bases outside the gene matches. The CDR3 DNA sequence: TGTGCCAGCAGCGTTCTAGCGGGGGGGGTTCAAGAGACCCAGTACTTC. Translating it yields CASSVLAGGVQETQYF. Full variable domain (missing parts from reference TRBV9 and TRBJ2-5): DSGVTQTPKHLITATGQRVTLRCSPRSGDLSVYWYQQSLDQGLQFLIQYYNGEERAKGNILERFSAQQFPDLHSELNLSSLELGDSALYFCASSVLAGGVQETQYFGPGTRLLVL.

This rearrangement joins TRBV7-9 to TRBJ2-2; 12 nucleotides agree with TRBD2. This CDR3 has 17 residues. The V gene's germline CDR1 is SEHNR and CDR2 FQNEAQ (reference sequence). The V segment lost 2 bases and the J segment 4 bases; nucleotides outside the gene matches: 5. The CDR3 nucleotides are TGTGCCAGCAGCTTAAGGCTAGCGGGAGGGATCACCGGGGAGCTGTTTTTT. This translates into CASSLRLAGGITGELFF.

This clone was seen a handful of times. The V and J genes are TRBV2 and TRBJ2-7; D uncertain. Deletions cut 6 bases from V and 6 bases from J, with 9 bases between. CDR3 length: 11 amino acids. From germline, CDR1 is SNHLY and CDR2 FYNNEI. CDR3 protein: CASSYGPEQYF. The CDR3 DNA reads TGTGCCAGCAGCTACGGTCCCGAGCAGTACTTC. The whole variable domain, remainder taken from reference TRBV2 and TRBJ2-7, is EPEVTQTPSHQVTQMGQEVILRCVPISNHLYFYWYRQILGQKVEFLVSFYNNEISEKSEIFDDQFSVERPDGSNFTLKIRSTKLEDSAMYFCASSYGPEQYFGPGTRLTVT.

This chain links TRBV7-3 with TRBJ1-6; no definite D call. Germline lookup yields CDR1 SGHTA and CDR2 FQGTGA. Between the trimmed V and J ends, which lost 3 bases and 12 bases, there was a span of 12 bases. This CDR3 has 13 amino acids. CDR3 DNA sequence: TGTGCCAGCAGCTTGGAGGCCTCATTACCCCTCCACTTT. It translates to CASSLEASLPLHF.

This chain uses TRBV19 with TRBJ1-1, with no clear D. Trimming left V 3 bases short and J 1 base short, with 15 bases between. Germline CDR1 is LNHDA and CDR2 is SQIVND (reference sequence). The CDR3 sequence is 16 residues long. This chain's CDR3 is CASSIPGGLGNTEAFF. The CDR3 bases are TGTGCCAGTAGTATTCCAGGAGGGTTGGGGAACACTGAAGCTTTCTTT.

J is TRBJ2-7 and V is TRBV19, with TRBD2 matching 11 bases. The CDR3 runs to 16 residues. Per germline, CDR1 LNHDA and CDR2 SQIVND (reference sequence). V was pared by 5 bases and J by 4 bases, with 10 bases of the junction left unmatched. CDR3 protein: CASSPWVTSGTYEQYF. The CDR3 region has the DNA TGTGCCAGTAGTCCCTGGGTGACTAGCGGGACTTACGAGCAGTACTTC.

This rearrangement joins TRBV27 to TRBJ2-7; 7 bases line up with TRBD2. Per germline, CDR1 MNHEY and CDR2 SMNVEV (reference sequence). V was clipped by 6 bases and J by 4 bases; unmatched bases: 12. This CDR3 spans 15 amino acids. CDR3 protein: CASRRSSGGIYEQYF. The CDR3 DNA is TGTGCCAGCAGGCGCTCTAGCGGCGGAATATACGAGCAGTACTTC.

The V gene is TRBV15, the J gene TRBJ2-7, with a possible D match to TRBD2 (7 bases). V was pared by 0 bases and J by 1 base, with 13 bases between. CDR3 length: 16 residues. Germline values: CDR1 LNHNV, CDR2 YYDKDF (reference sequence). CDR3 region: CATSRDHAGASYEQYF. The CDR3 DNA is TGTGCCACCAGCAGAGATCATGCGGGGGCATCCTACGAGCAGTACTTC.

The J gene is TRBJ1-4, the V gene TRBV6-1; 7 bases align to TRBD1. The CDR3 spans 15 residues. The germline CDR1 and CDR2 sequences are MNHNS and SASEGT. Unmatched junction bases numbered 3, after V lost 5 bases and J lost 0 bases. The CDR3 loop is CASSWTGATNEKLFF. CDR3 DNA: TGTGCCAGCAGTTGGACAGGTGCAACTAATGAAAAACTGTTTTTT.

The chain is built from TRBV21-1 and TRBJ2-4; TRBD1, the table's D call, was not compared with the DNA. TRBV21-1 is recorded as a pseudogene. This CDR3 comprises 16 residues. CDR3 DNA: TGTGCCAGCAGGTTCACAGGGTTCGGAGCCAAAAACATTCAGTACTTC. This translates into CASRFTGFGAKNIQYF.

The chain combines TRBV27 with TRBJ2-3; either TRBD1 or TRBD2 may supply D (5 bases each). From germline, CDR1 is MNHEY and CDR2 SMNVEV (reference sequence). Trimming removed 5 bases at V and 7 bases at J, with 22 bases between. There are 16 residues in the CDR3. The chain's CDR3 is CASSPPFEGMGYTQYF. In nucleotides, the CDR3 is TGTGCCAGCAGTCCCCCTTTTGAGGGGATGGGATATACGCAGTATTTT.

The genes are TRBV7-9 and TRBJ2-7; 7 nucleotides align to TRBD1. CDR1 is SEHNR and CDR2 is FQNEAQ in the germline V gene (reference sequence). With V trimmed by 4 bases and J by 5 bases, 8 bases remained unmatched. This CDR3 has 14 residues. CDR3 residues: CASSSETGMHEQYF. CDR3 in DNA: TGTGCCAGCAGCTCAGAGACAGGGATGCACGAGCAGTACTTC.

This rearrangement joins TRBV6-5 to TRBJ1-5; 8 bases agree with TRBD1. The CDR3 spans 15 residues. Germline CDR1 is MNHEY and CDR2 is SVGAGI. V lost 6 bases and J lost 6; bases outside the gene matches: 10. The CDR3 sequence is CASSSDRGWGQPQHF. The CDR3 DNA reads TGTGCCAGCAGCTCCGACAGGGGTTGGGGTCAGCCCCAGCATTTT.

The table lists this clone with a count of one. The gene calls are TRBV4-2 and TRBJ2-1, with TRBD2 matching over 10 bases. The CDR3 consists of 16 residues. From germline, CDR1 is LGHNA and CDR2 YNFKEQ. V was clipped by 7 bases and J by 2 bases; unmatched bases: 8. CDR3 residues: CASKHSLAGAYNEQFF. CDR3 DNA: TGTGCCAGCAAACATTCGCTAGCGGGAGCCTACAATGAGCAGTTCTTC.

This chain links TRBV6-5 with TRBJ2-7; D perhaps matches TRBD1 (6 bases). V was clipped by 6 bases and J by 5 bases, with 20 bases between them. Germline CDR1 and CDR2: MNHEY and SVGAGI. The CDR3 totals 15 residues. DNA for the CDR3: TGTGCCAGCAGATACACCGGGACAAAAGACCACGAGCAGTACTTC. Protein sequence: CASRYTGTKDHEQYF.

This chain connects TRBV4-1 to TRBJ2-4; 10 nucleotides align to TRBD1. The junction had 8 bases not matched to a gene; V was cut back by 3 bases and J by 6 bases. Germline V lookup: CDR1 MGHRA, CDR2 YSYEKL. The length of the CDR3 is 16 residues. The CDR3: CASSHLTGGDGNIQYF. CDR3 in DNA: TGCGCCAGCAGCCACCTGACAGGGGGCGACGGAAACATTCAGTACTTC.

The chain joins TRBV5-6 to TRBJ2-7; D is possibly TRBD2 (5 bases). The CDR3 length is 13 residues. The V end was cut by 0 bases, the J end by 7 bases, with 11 bases between. Germline V gene lookup returns CDR1 SGHDT and CDR2 YYEEEE. Written as DNA, the CDR3 is TGTGCCAGCAGCTTGGAGGTTACGGGGGAGCAGTACTTC. Translated: CASSLEVTGEQYF.

This chain links TRBV27 with TRBJ1-2; D not certain. The germline gives CDR1 MNHEY, CDR2 SMNVEV (reference sequence). The CDR3 is 15 residues long. V shed 2 bases and J shed 6 bases, with 16 bases lying between them. CDR3 coding DNA: TGTGCCAGCAGTTTAAGGGTTGGGAGGTGGAATGGCTACACCTTC. Amino acids: CASSLRVGRWNGYTF.

J is TRBJ1-1 and V is TRBV2; the D gene is possibly TRBD1 (6 bases). CDR1 is SNHLY, CDR2 FYNNEI, per germline. CDR3 length equals 14 residues. V lost 8 bases to trimming and J lost 1 base, with 14 bases between them. The DNA of the CDR3 is TGTGCCAGCCCCACGGGGGCGTCGAACACTGAAGCTTTCTTT. Translation gives CASPTGASNTEAFF.

The rearrangement joins TRBV7-6 to TRBJ2-3; possibly TRBD2 for D (5 bases). V was cut by 1 base and J by 2 bases, with 16 bases left in between. CDR1 is SGHVS and CDR2 is FNYEAQ in the germline V gene. This CDR3 is 17 amino acids long. CDR3 region: CASSLEPARGPTDTQYF. The CDR3 DNA sequence: TGTGCCAGCAGCTTAGAGCCGGCGAGAGGGCCCACAGATACGCAGTATTTT.

The genes are TRBV5-5 and TRBJ1-3; a possible D gene is TRBD1 (5 bases). CDR3 length equals 14 residues. V lost 1 base to trimming and J lost 2 bases, with 7 bases between them. Germline CDR1 SGHKS, CDR2 YYEKEE (reference sequence). The CDR3 DNA follows: TGTGCCAGCAGCTTGCTGGGGGCTGGAAACACCATATATTTT. Protein product: CASSLLGAGNTIYF.

CDR3 coding DNA: TGTGCCAGCAGCCAAGGGGACAGGACTAATAGCAATCAGCCCCAGCATTTT. Its translation: CASSQGDRTNSNQPQHF. V is TRBV4-2 and J is TRBJ1-5, with 8 bases matching TRBD1. The CDR3 has 17 amino acids. CDR1 is LGHNA and CDR2 is YNFKEQ in the germline V gene. With 1 base clipped from V and 0 bases from J, the junction kept 5 bases outside the gene matches.

In DNA form, the CDR3 reads TGTGCCAGCAGCTTGAGGGCGGGGGGGGCCACAGATACGCAGTATTTT. This sequence encodes CASSLRAGGATDTQYF. The chain combines TRBV5-4 with TRBJ2-3; TRBD2 aligns across 9 bases. Germline assignment: CDR1 SGHNT and CDR2 YYREEE (reference sequence). After removal of 1 base from V and 2 bases from J, the junction contained 5 bases not matched to a gene. CDR3 size: 16 residues.

This clone has just one count. This chain joins TRBV6-1 and TRBJ1-2, with TRBD1 identical over 9 bases. Germline V gene lookup returns CDR1 MNHNS and CDR2 SASEGT. The junction had 7 bases not matched to a gene; V was cut back by 6 bases and J by 5 bases. This CDR3 spans 14 amino acids. CDR3 sequence: CASSRTGEMYGYTF. DNA of the CDR3: TGTGCCAGCAGCCGGACAGGGGAAATGTATGGCTACACCTTC.

The chain recombines TRBV10-3 with TRBJ1-1; D remains ambiguous. Trimming cost V 6 bases and J 0 bases, with 8 bases left between them. Germline lookup yields CDR1 ENHRY and CDR2 SYGVKD. The CDR3 covers 13 residues. DNA of the CDR3: TGTGCCATCAGCCCCCAGATGAACACTGAAGCTTTCTTT. This translates into CAISPQMNTEAFF.

This sequence joins TRBV7-9 and TRBJ2-5; TRBD1 matches 8 bases. The germline V gene has CDR1 SEHNR and CDR2 FQNEAQ (reference sequence). The V gene end was trimmed by 5 bases and the J gene end by 4 bases; junction bases not matched to a gene: 6. The CDR3 consists of 14 residues. The DNA of the CDR3 is TGTGCCAGCAGCCACGGGACAGGAGGAGAGACCCAGTACTTC. It translates to CASSHGTGGETQYF.